The T cell receptor (beta chain) described here comes from a study of response to subunit inactivated influenza vaccine. Whole-study findings and limits: A suggestion made by the authors is that each seasonal influenza vaccination recruits few new T cells.

TCRdb reprocessed the RT-PCR reads via MiXCR and lists one record per CDR3 protein. The sample shows around 850,000 distinct CDR3 sequences, under 20% of them seen only once. This clonotype appeared once. Antigen unknown. The sequenced sample was PBMCs from blood, obtained about 5 days after vaccination. This TCR derives from a man aged 50 to 60 who received an inactivated influenza vaccine.

As DNA, the CDR3 is TGTGCCAGCAGCGTAGTGACTAGCGGGAGCCCAGATACGCAGTATTTT. The encoded protein is CASSVVTSGSPDTQYF. The V gene is TRBV9, the J gene TRBJ2-3; 12 bases line up with TRBD2. V trimming: 0 bases; J trimming: 4 bases; junction bases outside the gene matches: 3. This CDR3 spans 16 amino acids. CDR1 is SGDLS and CDR2 is YYNGEE in the germline V gene.